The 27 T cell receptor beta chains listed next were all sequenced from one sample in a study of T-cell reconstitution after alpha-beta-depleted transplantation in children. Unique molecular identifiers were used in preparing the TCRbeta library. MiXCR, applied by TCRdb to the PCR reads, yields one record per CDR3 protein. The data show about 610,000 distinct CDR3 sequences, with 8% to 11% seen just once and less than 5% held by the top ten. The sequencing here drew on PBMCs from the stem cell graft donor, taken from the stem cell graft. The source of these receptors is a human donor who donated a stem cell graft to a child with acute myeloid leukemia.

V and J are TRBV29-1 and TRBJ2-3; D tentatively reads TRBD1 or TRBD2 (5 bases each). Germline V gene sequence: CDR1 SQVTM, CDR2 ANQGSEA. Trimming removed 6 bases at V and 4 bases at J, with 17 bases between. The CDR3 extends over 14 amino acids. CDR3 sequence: CSVWGRGHADTQYF. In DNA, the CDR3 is TGCAGCGTGTGGGGGAGAGGGCATGCAGATACGCAGTATTTT.

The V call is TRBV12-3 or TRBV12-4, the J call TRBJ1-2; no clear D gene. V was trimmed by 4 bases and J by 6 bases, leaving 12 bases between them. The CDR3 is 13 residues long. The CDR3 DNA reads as TGTGCCAGCAGTTATCAATCGACGGATGGCTACACCTTC. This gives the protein CASSYQSTDGYTF.

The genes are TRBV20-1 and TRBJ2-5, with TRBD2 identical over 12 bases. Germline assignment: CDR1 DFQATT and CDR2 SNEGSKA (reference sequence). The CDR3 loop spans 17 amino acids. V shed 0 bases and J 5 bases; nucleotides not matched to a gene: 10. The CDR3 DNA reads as TGCAGTGCTAGAGATCGGCTAGCGGGAGGGCGAGGGGAGACCCAGTACTTC. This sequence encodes CSARDRLAGGRGETQYF.

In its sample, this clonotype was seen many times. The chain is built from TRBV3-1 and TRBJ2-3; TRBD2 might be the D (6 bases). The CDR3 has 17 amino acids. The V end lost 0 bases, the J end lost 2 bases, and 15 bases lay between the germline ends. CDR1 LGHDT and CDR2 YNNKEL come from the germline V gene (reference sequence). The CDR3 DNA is TGTGCCAGCAGCCAAGAGCCGGGAGTTCGGGACACAGATACGCAGTATTTT. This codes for CASSQEPGVRDTDTQYF.

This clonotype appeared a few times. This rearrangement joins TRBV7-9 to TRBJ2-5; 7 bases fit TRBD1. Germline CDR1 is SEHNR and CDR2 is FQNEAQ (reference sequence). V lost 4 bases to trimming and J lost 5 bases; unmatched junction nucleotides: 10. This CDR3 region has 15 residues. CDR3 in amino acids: CASSSSRQGLETQYF. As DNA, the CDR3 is TGTGCCAGCAGCTCCTCCCGACAGGGCCTGGAGACCCAGTACTTC.

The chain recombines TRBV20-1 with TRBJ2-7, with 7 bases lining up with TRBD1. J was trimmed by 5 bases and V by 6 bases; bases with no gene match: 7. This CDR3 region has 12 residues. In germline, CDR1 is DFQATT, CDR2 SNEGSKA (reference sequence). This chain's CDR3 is CSAPEGGNEQYF. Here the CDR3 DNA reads TGCAGTGCCCCCGAAGGGGGCAACGAGCAGTACTTC.

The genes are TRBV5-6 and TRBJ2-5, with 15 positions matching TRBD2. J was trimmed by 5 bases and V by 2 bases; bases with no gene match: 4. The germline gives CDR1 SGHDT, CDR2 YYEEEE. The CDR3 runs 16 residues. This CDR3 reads CASSFEGLAGGETQYF. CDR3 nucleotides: TGTGCCAGCAGCTTCGAAGGACTAGCGGGAGGGGAGACCCAGTACTTC.

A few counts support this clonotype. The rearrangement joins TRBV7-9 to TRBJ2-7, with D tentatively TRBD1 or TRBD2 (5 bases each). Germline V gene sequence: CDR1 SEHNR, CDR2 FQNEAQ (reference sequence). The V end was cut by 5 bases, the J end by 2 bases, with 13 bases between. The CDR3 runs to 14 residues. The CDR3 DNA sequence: TGTGCCAGCAGCGCCCGGGACGGGGCCTACGAGCAGTACTTC. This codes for CASSARDGAYEQYF.

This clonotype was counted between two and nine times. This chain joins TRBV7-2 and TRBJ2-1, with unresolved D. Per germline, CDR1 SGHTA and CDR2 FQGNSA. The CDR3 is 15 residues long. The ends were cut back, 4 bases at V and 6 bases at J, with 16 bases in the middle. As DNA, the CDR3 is TGTGCCAGCAGCTCTTATTCCCATCCGGGCAATGAGCAGTTCTTC. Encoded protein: CASSSYSHPGNEQFF.

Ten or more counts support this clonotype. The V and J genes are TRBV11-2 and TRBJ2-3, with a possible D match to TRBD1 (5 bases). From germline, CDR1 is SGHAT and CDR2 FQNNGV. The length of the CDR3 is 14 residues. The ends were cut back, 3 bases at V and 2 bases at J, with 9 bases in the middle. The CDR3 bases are TGTGCCAGCAGCTTGATCGGACACACAGATACGCAGTATTTT. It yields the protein CASSLIGHTDTQYF.

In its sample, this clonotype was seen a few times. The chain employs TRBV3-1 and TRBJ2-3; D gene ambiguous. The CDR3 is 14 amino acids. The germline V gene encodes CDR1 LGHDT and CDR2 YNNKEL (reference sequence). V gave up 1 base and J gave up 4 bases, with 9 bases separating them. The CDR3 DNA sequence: TGTGCCAGCAGCCAAGGGTATCGGGCAGATACGCAGTATTTT. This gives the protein CASSQGYRADTQYF.

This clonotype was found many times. The CDR3 spells CASTLNGQALNSPLHF. DNA for the CDR3: TGTGCCAGCACCCTAAATGGACAGGCCCTTAATTCACCCCTCCACTTT. The gene calls are TRBV6-1 and TRBJ1-6, with TRBD1 matching over 7 bases. V lost 7 bases and J lost 6; bases outside the gene matches: 12. The CDR3 contains 16 residues. Germline V gives CDR1 MNHNS, CDR2 SASEGT.

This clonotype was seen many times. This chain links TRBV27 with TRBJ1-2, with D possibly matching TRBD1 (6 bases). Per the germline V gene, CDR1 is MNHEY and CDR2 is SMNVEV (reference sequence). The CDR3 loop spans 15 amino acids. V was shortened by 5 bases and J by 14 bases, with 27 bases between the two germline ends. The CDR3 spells CASSLTPGDPTVLTF. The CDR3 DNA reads TGTGCCAGCAGTCTAACCCCAGGGGATCCTACCGTACTAACCTTC.

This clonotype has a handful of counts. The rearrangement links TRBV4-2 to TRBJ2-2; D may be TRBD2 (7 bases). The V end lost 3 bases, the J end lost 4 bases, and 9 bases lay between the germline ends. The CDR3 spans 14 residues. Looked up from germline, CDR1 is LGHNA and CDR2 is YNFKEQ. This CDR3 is CASSQGGPTGELFF. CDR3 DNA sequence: TGTGCCAGCAGCCAGGGGGGGCCCACCGGGGAGCTGTTTTTT.

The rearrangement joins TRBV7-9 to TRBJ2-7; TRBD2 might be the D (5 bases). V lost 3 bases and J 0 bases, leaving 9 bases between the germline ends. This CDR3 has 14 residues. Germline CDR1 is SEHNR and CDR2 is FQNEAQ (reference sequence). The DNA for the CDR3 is TGTGCCAGCAGCTTTGGTAGCGTCTCCTACGAGCAGTACTTC. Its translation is CASSFGSVSYEQYF.

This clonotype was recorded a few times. CDR3 nucleotide sequence: TGTGCCAGCTTCTCACGGGCGGCCCGTGAAGCTTTCTTT. The encoded protein is CASFSRAAREAFF. The rearrangement joins TRBV28 to TRBJ1-1; D not certain. V gave up 8 bases and J gave up 7 bases, with 17 bases separating them. The CDR3 extends over 13 amino acids. Per the germline V gene, CDR1 is MDHEN and CDR2 is SYDVKM. Looking up the rest from reference TRBV28 and TRBJ1-1 gives the full variable domain: DVKVTQSSRYLVKRTGEKVFLECVQDMDHENMFWYRQDPGLGLRLIYFSYDVKMKEKGDIPEGYSVSREKKERFSLILESASTNQTSMYLCASFSRAAREAFFGQGTRLTVV.

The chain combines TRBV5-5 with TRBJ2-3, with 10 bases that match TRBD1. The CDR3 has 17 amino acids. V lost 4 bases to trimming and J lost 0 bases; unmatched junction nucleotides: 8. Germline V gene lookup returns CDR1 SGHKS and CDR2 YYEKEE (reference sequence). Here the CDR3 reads CASSRYRDRGSTDTQYF. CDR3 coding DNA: TGTGCCAGCAGCCGATACCGGGACAGGGGTAGCACAGATACGCAGTATTTT.

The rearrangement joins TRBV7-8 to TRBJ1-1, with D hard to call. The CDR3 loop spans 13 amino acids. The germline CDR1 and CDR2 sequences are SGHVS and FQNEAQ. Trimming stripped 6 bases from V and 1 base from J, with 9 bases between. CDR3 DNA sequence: TGTGCCAGCAGATACTTGGGGAACACTGAAGCTTTCTTT. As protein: CASRYLGNTEAFF. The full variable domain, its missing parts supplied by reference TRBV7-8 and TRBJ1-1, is GAGVSQSPRYKVAKRGQDVALRCDPISGHVSLFWYQQALGQGPEFLTYFQNEAQLDKSGLPSDRFFAERPEGSVSTLKIQRTQQEDSAVYLCASRYLGNTEAFFGQGTRLTVV.

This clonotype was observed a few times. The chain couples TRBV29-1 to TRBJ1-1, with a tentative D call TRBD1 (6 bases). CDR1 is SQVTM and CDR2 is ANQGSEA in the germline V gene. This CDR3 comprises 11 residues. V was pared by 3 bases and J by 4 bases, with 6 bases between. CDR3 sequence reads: CSVDRGTEAFF. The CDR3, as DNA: TGCAGCGTTGACAGGGGCACTGAAGCTTTCTTT.

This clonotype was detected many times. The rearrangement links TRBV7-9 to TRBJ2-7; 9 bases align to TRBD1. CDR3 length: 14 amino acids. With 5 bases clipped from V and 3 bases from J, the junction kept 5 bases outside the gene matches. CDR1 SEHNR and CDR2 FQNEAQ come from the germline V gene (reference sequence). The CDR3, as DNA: TGTGCCAGCAGCCCGGTGGGACAGGGCTACGAGCAGTACTTC. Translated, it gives CASSPVGQGYEQYF.

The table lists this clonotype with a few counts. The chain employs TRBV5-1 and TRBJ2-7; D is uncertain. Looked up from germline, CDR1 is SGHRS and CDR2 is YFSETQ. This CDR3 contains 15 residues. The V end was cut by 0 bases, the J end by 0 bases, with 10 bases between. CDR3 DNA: TGCGCCAGCAGCTTGGATCTGGGTCCCTCCTACGAGCAGTACTTC. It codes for CASSLDLGPSYEQYF.

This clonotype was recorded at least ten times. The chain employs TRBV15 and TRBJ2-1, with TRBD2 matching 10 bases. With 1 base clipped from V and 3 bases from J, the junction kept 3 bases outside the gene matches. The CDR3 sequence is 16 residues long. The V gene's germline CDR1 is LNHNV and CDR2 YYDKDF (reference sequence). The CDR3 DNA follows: TGTGCCACCAGCAGAGTGTCTAGCGGGAGCTACAATGAGCAGTTCTTC. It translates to CATSRVSSGSYNEQFF.

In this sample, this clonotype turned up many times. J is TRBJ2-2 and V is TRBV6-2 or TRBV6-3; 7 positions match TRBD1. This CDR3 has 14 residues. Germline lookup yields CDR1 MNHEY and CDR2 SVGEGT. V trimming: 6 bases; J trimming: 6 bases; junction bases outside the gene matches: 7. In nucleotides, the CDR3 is TGTGCCAGCAGGACAGACAGGGTCCCCGGGGAGCTGTTTTTT. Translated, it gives CASRTDRVPGELFF.

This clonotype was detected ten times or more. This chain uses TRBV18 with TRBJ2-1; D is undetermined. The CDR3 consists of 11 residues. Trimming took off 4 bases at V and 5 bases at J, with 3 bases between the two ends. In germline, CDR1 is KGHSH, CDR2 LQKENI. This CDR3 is CASSHDNEQFF. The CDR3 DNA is TGTGCCAGCTCACACGACAATGAGCAGTTCTTC.

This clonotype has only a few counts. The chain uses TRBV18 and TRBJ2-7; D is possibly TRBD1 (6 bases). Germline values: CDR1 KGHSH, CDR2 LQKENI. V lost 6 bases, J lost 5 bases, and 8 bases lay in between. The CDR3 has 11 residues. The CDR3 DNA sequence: TGTGCCAGCTCGCGACAGGACGAGCAGTACTTC. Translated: CASSRQDEQYF. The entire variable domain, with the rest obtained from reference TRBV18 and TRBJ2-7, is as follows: NAGVMQNPRHLVRRRGQEARLRCSPMKGHSHVYWYRQLPEEGLKFMVYLQKENIIDESGMPKERFSAEFPKEGPSILRIQQVVRGDSAAYFCASSRQDEQYFGPGTRLTVT.

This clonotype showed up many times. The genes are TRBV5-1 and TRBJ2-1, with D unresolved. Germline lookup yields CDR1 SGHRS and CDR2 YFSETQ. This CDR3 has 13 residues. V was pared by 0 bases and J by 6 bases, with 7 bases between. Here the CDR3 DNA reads TGCGCCAGCAGCTTGGCGGCAGTCAATGAGCAGTTCTTC. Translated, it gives CASSLAAVNEQFF.

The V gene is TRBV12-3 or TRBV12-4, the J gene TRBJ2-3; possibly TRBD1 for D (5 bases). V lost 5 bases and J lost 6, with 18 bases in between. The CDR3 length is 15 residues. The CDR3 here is CASSADPPSGDTQYF. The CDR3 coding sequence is TGTGCCAGCAGTGCCGACCCACCATCAGGGGATACGCAGTATTTT.